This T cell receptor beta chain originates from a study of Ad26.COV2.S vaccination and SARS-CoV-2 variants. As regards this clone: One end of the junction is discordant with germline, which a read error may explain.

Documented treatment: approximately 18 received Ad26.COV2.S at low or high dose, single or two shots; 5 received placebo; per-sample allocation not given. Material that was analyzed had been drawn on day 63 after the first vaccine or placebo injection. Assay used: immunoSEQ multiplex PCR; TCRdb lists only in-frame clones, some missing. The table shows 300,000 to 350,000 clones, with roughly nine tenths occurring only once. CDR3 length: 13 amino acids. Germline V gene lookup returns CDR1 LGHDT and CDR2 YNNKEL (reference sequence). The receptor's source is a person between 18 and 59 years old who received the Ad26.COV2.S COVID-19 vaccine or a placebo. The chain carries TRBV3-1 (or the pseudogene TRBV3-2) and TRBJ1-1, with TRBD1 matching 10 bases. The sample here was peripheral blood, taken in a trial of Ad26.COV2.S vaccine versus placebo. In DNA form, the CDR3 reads TGTGCCAGCAGCCGATGGACAGGGGGTGAAACTTTCTTT. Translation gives CASSRWTGGETFF.